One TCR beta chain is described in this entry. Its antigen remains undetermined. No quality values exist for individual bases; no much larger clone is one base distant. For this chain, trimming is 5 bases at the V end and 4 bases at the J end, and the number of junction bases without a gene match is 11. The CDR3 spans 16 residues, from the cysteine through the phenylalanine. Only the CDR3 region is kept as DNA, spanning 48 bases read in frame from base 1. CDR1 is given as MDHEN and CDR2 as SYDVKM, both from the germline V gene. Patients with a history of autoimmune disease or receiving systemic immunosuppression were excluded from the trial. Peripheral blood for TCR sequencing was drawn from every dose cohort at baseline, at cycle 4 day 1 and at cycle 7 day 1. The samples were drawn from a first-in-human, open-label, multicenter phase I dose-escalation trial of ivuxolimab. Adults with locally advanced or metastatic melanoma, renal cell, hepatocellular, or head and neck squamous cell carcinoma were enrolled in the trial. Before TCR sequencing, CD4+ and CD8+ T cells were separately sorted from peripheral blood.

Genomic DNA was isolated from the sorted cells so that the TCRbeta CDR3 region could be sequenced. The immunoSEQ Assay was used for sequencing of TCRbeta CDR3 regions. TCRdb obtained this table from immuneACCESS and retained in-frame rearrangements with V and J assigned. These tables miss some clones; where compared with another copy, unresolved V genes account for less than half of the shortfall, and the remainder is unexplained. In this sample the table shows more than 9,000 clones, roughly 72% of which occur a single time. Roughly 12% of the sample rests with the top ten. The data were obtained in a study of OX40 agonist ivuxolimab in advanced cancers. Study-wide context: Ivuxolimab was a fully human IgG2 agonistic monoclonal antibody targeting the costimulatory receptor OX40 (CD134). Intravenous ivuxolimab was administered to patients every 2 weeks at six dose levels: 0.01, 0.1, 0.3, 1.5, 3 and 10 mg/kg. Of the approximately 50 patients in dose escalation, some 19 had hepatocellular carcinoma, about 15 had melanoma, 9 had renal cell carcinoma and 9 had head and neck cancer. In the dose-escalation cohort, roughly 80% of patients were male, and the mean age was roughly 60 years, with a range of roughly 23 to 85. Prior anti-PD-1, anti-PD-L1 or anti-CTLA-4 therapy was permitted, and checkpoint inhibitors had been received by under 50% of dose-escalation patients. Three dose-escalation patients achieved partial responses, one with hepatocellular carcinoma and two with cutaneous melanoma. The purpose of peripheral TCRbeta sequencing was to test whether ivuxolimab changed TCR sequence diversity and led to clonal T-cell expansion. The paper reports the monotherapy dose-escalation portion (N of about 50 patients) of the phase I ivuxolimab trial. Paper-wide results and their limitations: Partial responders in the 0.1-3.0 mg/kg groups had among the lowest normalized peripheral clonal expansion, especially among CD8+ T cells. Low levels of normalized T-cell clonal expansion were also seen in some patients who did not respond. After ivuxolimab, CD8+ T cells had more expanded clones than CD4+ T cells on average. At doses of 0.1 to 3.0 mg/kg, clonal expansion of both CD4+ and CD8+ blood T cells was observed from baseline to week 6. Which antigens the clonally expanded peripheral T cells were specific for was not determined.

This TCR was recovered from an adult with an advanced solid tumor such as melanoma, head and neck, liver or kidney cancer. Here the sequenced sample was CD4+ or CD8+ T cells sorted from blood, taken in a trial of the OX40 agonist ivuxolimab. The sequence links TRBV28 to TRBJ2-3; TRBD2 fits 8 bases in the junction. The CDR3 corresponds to CASSTSGLGEADTQYF. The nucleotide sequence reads TGTGCCAGCAGTACTAGCGGCCTTGGGGAAGCAGATACGCAGTATTTT.